This T cell receptor beta chain was documented in a study of STAT5B mutations in CD4+ large granular lymphocyte leukemia. Looked up from germline, CDR1 is LNHNV and CDR2 is YYDKDF (reference sequence). This CDR3 has 11 residues. Notes on this clone: The junction does not match germline at one end; this may be a read error. The sample carries other DNA sequences with the same CDR3.

Sequencing used immunoSEQ multiplex PCR; TCRdb keeps in-frame clones, though not all of them. The sample has 30,000 to 40,000 clones; 75% to 85% are singletons. The clonotype was recovered from a human donor in good health. V gene TRBV15 combines with J gene TRBJ2-7; tentatively, D is TRBD1 or TRBD2 (5 bases each). The sequenced sample consisted of CD4+ T cells from blood buffy coats. CDR3 protein: CATGTVYEQYF. CDR3 coding DNA: TGTGCCACCGGGACCGTTTACGAGCAGTACTTT.